The clone carrying this T cell receptor beta chain appeared a few times. The antigen is not known. Using CD45RO/CCR7/CD25/CD127/CD95/CD27, CD4+ naive, central memory, regulatory and stem cell-like memory cells were sorted. This entry is derived from a study of beta chain features in type 1 diabetes. This CDR3 is built from 14 residues. V lost 4 bases and J 2 bases, leaving 12 bases between the germline ends. Germline CDR1 reads SGHRS; CDR2 reads YFSETQ. Expressed TCRB transcripts were sequenced because the isolated RNA had all been reverse transcribed beforehand. Here immunoSEQ multiplex PCR was the method, and the copy in TCRdb shows in-frame clones only, minus some. The table lists hundreds of thousands of clones, roughly 13% of them singletons. General study findings and limits: Diminished insertions and augmented deletions at VDJ junctions characterized type 1 diabetes patients. Shortening that was moderate but significant affected the TCRB CDR3s of Type 1 diabetes patients in all four CD4+ subsets.

Sequencing used naive CD4+ T cells from blood. This clonotype originated in a man aged 18 to 29 with type 1 diabetes. V is TRBV5-1 and J is TRBJ1-2, with a possible D match to TRBD1 (5 bases). The CDR3: CASSTGLRNYGYTF. The CDR3 DNA is TGCGCCAGCAGCACGGGACTTCGAAACTATGGCTACACCTTC.